The sequence of this TCR beta chain was determined in a study of blood T cells in healthy people across ages. This clonotype has more than one count but fewer than ten. Its antigen is undetermined. V lost 0 bases, J lost 5 bases, and 15 bases stayed unmatched. The CDR3 sequence is 21 residues long. From germline, CDR1 is LGHNA and CDR2 YSLEER. Sample-barcoded 5' priming and a J-beta primer mix drove a second PCR of roughly 6 to 12 cycles. MiXCR, run by TCRdb on the 5' RACE reads, gives a single entry per CDR3 protein. Of fewer than 700,000 distinct CDR3 sequences in the sample, roughly 48% were seen once. Study findings and constraints: The unsorted PBMCs prevented any conclusive comparison of naive versus antigen-experienced cells.

What was sequenced was blood. This receptor was obtained from an elderly man in good health. The chain combines TRBV4-3 with TRBJ2-1; 14 bases align to TRBD2. In DNA, the CDR3 is TGCGCCAGCAGCCAAGATAGTCCAAGACTAGCGGGAGGGGGGGCCAACAATGAGCAGTTCTTC. Translation gives CASSQDSPRLAGGGANNEQFF.